This T cell receptor beta chain was sequenced for a study of CD8 T cell repertoires and HIV-1 epitope variants. Study-wide background: Controls were a CMV, EBV and flu pool, Ebola AY9, and no peptide. Epitopes were three Gag families plus Nef HW9 and YT9. Cultures ran less than 12 days, with IL-2, IL-7 and IL-15 added on days 3 and 7.

The repertoire was sequenced with immunoSEQ multiplex PCR; TCRdb's copy has only in-frame clones and lacks some. Seen here are fewer than 4,500 clones, approximately 70% observed once, and the top ten hold around 40%. Germline CDR1 and CDR2: LGHNA and YNFKEQ. Trimming stripped 4 bases from V and 6 bases from J, with 12 bases between. This CDR3 contains 13 residues. On this clone: Its antigen is undetermined.

The sequence derives from a male donor with HIV. The material sequenced was cultured CD8+ T cells derived from PBMCs. This sequence joins TRBV4-2 and TRBJ1-1; D not certain. CDR3 amino acids: CASSLGGFSEAFF. CDR3 DNA: TGTGCCAGCAGCCTAGGTGGGTTTTCTGAAGCTTTCTTT.